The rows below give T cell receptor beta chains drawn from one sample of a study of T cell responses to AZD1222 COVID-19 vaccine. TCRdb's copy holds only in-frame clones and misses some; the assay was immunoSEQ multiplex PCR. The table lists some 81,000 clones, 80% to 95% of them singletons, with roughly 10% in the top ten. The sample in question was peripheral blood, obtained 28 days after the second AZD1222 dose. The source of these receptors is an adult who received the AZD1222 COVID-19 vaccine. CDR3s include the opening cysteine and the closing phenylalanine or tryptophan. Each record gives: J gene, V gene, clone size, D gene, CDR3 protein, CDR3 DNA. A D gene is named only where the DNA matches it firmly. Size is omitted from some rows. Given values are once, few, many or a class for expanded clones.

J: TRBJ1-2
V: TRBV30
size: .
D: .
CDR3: CAWSLAPYGYTF
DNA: TGTGCCTGGAGTCTAGCCCCATATGGCTACACCTTC

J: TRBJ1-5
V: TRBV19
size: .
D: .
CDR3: CASSIELRRPQHF
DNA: TGTGCCAGTAGTATAGAGTTGAGGCGGCCCCAGCATTTT

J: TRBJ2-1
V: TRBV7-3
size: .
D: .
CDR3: CASSPLLGEEQFF
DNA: TGTGCCAGCAGCCCCCTTCTGGGGGAAGAGCAGTTCTTC

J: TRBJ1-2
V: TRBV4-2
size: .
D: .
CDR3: CASSQVAGEVYGYTF
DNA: TGTGCCAGCAGCCAAGTGGCAGGGGAAGTCTATGGCTACACCTTC

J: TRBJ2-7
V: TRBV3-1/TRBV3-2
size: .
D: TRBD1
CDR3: CASSRRQGTYEQYF
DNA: TGTGCCAGCAGCCGGCGACAGGGTACCTACGAGCAGTACTTC

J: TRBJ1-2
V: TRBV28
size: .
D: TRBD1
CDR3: CASSLSARGREGYTF
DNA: TGTGCCAGCAGTTTATCGGCCAGGGGGCGTGAAGGCTACACCTTC

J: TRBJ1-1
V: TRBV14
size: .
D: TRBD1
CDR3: CASSQMYGTGLTLNTEAFF
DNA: TGTGCCAGCAGCCAAATGTACGGGACAGGGCTTACTCTGAACACTGAAGCTTTCTTT

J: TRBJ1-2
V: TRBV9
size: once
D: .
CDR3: CASSDLMGRGYTF
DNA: TGTGCCAGCAGTGACTTGATGGGCCGTGGCTACACCTTC

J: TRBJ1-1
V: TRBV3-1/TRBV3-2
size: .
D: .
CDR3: CASSPHGSDTEAFF
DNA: TGTGCCAGCAGCCCCCACGGGAGCGACACTGAAGCTTTCTTT

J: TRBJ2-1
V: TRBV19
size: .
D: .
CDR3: CASSIRNVYNEQFF
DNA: TGTGCCAGTAGTATAAGAAACGTCTACAATGAGCAGTTCTTC

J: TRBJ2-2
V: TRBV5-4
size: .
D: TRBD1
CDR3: CASSSPGQSTGELFF
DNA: TGTGCCAGCAGCTCCCCGGGACAGAGCACCGGGGAGCTGTTTTTT

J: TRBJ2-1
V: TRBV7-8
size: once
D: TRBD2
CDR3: CASSFFKGTAGLAGNEQFF
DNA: TGTGCCAGCAGCTTCTTTAAAGGAACAGCGGGACTAGCGGGGAATGAGCAGTTCTTC

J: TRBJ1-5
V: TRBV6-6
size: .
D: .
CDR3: CASSSQPQHF
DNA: TGTGCCAGCAGTAGTCAGCCCCAGCATTTT

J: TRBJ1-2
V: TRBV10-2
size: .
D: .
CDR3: CASRTTEVYGYTF
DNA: TGCGCCAGCAGAACGACAGAGGTTTATGGCTACACCTTC

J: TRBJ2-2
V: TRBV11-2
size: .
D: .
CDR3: CASSQQVFRTGELFF
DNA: TGTGCCAGCAGCCAACAGGTGTTTAGAACCGGGGAGCTGTTTTTT

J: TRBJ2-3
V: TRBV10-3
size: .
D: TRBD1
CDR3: CAIRKDREDTQYF
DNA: TGTGCCATCAGAAAAGACAGGGAAGATACGCAGTATTTT

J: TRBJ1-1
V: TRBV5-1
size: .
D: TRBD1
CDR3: CASSKTGVRDTEAFF
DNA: TGCGCCAGCAGCAAGACAGGGGTGAGGGACACTGAAGCTTTCTTT

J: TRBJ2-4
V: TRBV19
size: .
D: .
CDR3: CASSIDPALAKNIQYF
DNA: TGTGCCAGTAGTATAGATCCGGCTTTAGCCAAAAACATTCAGTACTTC

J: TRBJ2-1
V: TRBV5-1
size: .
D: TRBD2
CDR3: CASSLEGTIYNEQFF
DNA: TGCGCCAGCAGCTTGGAGGGGACTATCTACAATGAGCAGTTCTTC

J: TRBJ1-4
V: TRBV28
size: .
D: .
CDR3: CASSGDRGGETNEKLFF
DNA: TGTGCCAGCAGTGGTGACCGCGGTGGGGAAACTAATGAAAAACTGTTTTTT

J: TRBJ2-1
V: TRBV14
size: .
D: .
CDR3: CASSQDRALGNEQFF
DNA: TGTGCCAGCAGCCAAGACCGGGCGTTGGGAAATGAGCAGTTCTTC

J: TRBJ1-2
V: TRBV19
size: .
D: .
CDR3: CASSLPGPPGGYGYTF
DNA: TGTGCCAGTAGCTTGCCGGGACCCCCGGGCGGCTATGGCTACACCTTC

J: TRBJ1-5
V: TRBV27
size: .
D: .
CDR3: CASSKGASGQPQHF
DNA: TGTGCCAGCAGTAAAGGGGCTTCGGGGCAGCCCCAGCATTTT

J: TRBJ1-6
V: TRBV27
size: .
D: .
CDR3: CASTLGQLDSPLHF
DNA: TGTGCCAGCACCCTGGGCCAGCTGGATTCACCCCTCCACTTT

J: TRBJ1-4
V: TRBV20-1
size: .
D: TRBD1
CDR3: CSASPSTGGRHEKLFF
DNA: TGCAGTGCTAGTCCTTCGACAGGGGGCAGGCATGAAAAACTGTTTTTT

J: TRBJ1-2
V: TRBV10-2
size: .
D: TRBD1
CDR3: CASRPGQGVGYTF
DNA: TGCGCCAGCAGGCCGGGACAGGGGGTAGGCTACACCTTC

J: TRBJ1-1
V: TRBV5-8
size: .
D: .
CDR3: CASSWGILGQEAFF
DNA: TGTGCCAGCAGCTGGGGGATCCTTGGACAGGAAGCTTTCTTT

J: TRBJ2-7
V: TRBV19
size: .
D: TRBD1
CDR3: CASSTRTGDEQYF
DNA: TGTGCCAGTAGTACCCGGACAGGGGATGAGCAGTACTTC

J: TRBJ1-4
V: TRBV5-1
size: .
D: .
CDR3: CASSSGGLRYNEKLFF
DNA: TGCGCCAGCAGCTCGGGCGGACTGAGGTATAATGAAAAACTGTTTTTT

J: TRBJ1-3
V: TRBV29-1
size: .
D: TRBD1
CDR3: CSVSGGEGNTIYF
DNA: TGCAGCGTCTCAGGGGGAGAAGGAAACACCATATATTTT

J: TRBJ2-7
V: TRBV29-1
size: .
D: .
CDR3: CSVVGTGYEQYF
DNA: TGCAGCGTTGTGGGGACTGGATACGAGCAGTACTTC

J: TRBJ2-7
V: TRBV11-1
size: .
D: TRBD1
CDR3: CASSLQSQGVYEQYF
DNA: TGTGCCAGCAGCTTACAGTCCCAGGGGGTTTACGAGCAGTACTTC

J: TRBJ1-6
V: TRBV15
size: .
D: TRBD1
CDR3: CATSSRDRGSYNSPLHF
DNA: TGTGCCACCAGCTCCCGGGACAGGGGGTCTTATAATTCACCCCTCCACTTT

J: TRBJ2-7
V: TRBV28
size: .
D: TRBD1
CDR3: CASSSGQVLAEQYF
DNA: TGTGCCAGCAGTTCGGGACAGGTCTTGGCCGAGCAGTACTTC

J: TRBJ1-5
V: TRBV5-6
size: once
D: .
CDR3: CASSLRGWGNQPQHF
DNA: TGTGCCAGCAGCCTGAGGGGCTGGGGCAATCAGCCCCAGCATTTT

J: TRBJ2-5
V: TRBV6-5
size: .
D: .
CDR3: CASSYSTSPGTQYF
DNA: TGTGCCAGCAGTTACTCGACTTCCCCTGGGACCCAGTACTTC

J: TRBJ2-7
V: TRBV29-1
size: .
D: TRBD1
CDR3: CSVEYREGDRGYEQYF
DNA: TGCAGCGTTGAATATCGGGAAGGGGACAGGGGGTACGAGCAGTACTTC

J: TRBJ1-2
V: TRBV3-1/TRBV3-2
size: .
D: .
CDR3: CASSPYRELNYGYTF
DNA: TGTGCCAGCAGTCCTTACAGGGAACTTAACTATGGCTACACCTTC

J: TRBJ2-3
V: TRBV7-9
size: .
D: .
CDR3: CASSLTPEDTQYF
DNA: TGTGCCAGCAGCTTAACCCCGGAAGATACGCAGTATTTT